The 31 T cell receptor beta chains listed next were all sequenced from one sample in a study of blood T cell repertoires in COVID-19. Some clones are missing from TCRdb's copy, which holds only in-frame ones; the method was immunoSEQ multiplex PCR. The sample gives hundreds of thousands of clones, approximately 80% of which show up once; just under 20% is in the top ten. Sequenced material: peripheral blood. The receptor set was obtained from a man younger than 45 with active or convalescent COVID-19.

J is TRBJ1-3 and V is TRBV18; D might be TRBD1 (5 bases). The CDR3 sequence is 18 residues long. From germline, CDR1 is KGHSH and CDR2 LQKENI. V lost 0 bases and J 0 bases, leaving 15 bases between the germline ends. In DNA form, the CDR3 reads TGTGCCAGCTCACCACCTCAGGGTCTCCGATCCTCTGGAAACACCATATATTTT. Residues: CASSPPQGLRSSGNTIYF.

This chain joins TRBV2 and TRBJ1-5; D might be TRBD1 (5 bases). Germline V gives CDR1 SNHLY, CDR2 FYNNEI. CDR3 length equals 13 residues. Trimming took off 9 bases at V and 2 bases at J, with 11 bases between the two ends. The DNA for the CDR3 is TGTGCCAGTAAGCGGGGGGGCAATCAGCCCCAGCATTTT. It encodes CASKRGGNQPQHF.

This sequence joins TRBV25-1 and TRBJ1-1; maybe TRBD1 (5 bases). The CDR3 runs to 14 residues. Germline lookup yields CDR1 MGHDK and CDR2 SYGVNS. V lost 3 bases, J lost 2 bases, and 10 bases lay in between. Written as DNA, the CDR3 is TGTGCCAGCAGTGACTTGGGGGGTAACACTGAAGCTTTCTTT. Its translation: CASSDLGGNTEAFF.

The V gene is TRBV5-6, the J gene TRBJ1-2; D is unclear. Germline loops: CDR1 SGHDT, CDR2 YYEEEE. The CDR3 totals 11 residues. The ends were cut back, 5 bases at V and 2 bases at J, with 4 bases in the middle. CDR3 in amino acids: CASRSNYGYTF. The DNA of the CDR3 is TGTGCCAGCAGGTCGAACTATGGCTACACCTTC.

The V and J genes are TRBV4-3 and TRBJ2-1; TRBD2 agrees at 8 bases. CDR1 and CDR2 from the germline V gene are LGHNA and YSLEER. CDR3 length: 17 amino acids. V shed 0 bases and J 5 bases; nucleotides not matched to a gene: 9. This chain's CDR3 is CASSQEGSGGPHNEQFF. DNA of the CDR3: TGCGCCAGCAGCCAAGAGGGTTCGGGGGGGCCACACAATGAGCAGTTCTTC.

The V gene is TRBV6-5, the J gene TRBJ2-5; 12 bases map to TRBD1. Germline V gene sequence: CDR1 MNHEY, CDR2 SVGAGI. The junction had 4 bases not matched to a gene; V was cut back by 4 bases and J by 4 bases. The CDR3 sequence is 15 residues long. CDR3 loop: CASSLPGQGAETQYF. The CDR3 region has the DNA TGTGCCAGCAGTTTACCGGGACAGGGGGCAGAGACCCAGTACTTC.

The chain links TRBV7-3 to TRBJ2-7; D perhaps matches TRBD2 (5 bases). Germline V gene sequence: CDR1 SGHTA, CDR2 FQGTGA. V lost 5 bases, J lost 3 bases, and 17 bases lay in between. CDR3 length: 15 residues. CDR3 sequence (DNA): TGTGCCAGCAGCCCCCGGGGAGACGGAGGCTACGAGCAGTACTTC. It translates to CASSPRGDGGYEQYF.

This clone was counted between two and nine times. The genes are TRBV6-8 and TRBJ1-4; 8 bases fit TRBD1. With 2 bases clipped from V and 6 bases from J, the junction kept 5 bases outside the gene matches. The CDR3 is 15 residues long. Germline V gives CDR1 MNHGY, CDR2 SAAAGT. CDR3 nucleotide sequence: TGTGCCAGCAGTTACCAACAGGGGGGGGATGAAAAACTGTTTTTT. Encoded protein: CASSYQQGGDEKLFF.

Only one count was recorded for this clone. The chain combines TRBV7-2 with TRBJ1-2; D is perhaps TRBD1 (6 bases). The germline CDR1 and CDR2 sequences are SGHTA and FQGNSA. The CDR3 is 12 residues long. V lost 5 bases and J 8 bases, leaving 12 bases between the germline ends. Here the CDR3 reads CASSARGYGYTF. The CDR3 nucleotides read TGTGCCAGCAGCGCCAGGGGATACGGCTACACCTTC. Complete variable domain (other parts from reference TRBV7-2 and TRBJ1-2): GAGVSQSPSNKVTEKGKDVELRCDPISGHTALYWYRQSLGQGLEFLIYFQGNSAPDKSGLPSDRFSAERTGGSVSTLTIQRTQQEDSAVYLCASSARGYGYTFGSGTRLTVV.

The chain is built from TRBV28 and TRBJ2-1, with TRBD2 matching 7 bases. Trimming cost V 8 bases and J 2 bases; bases outside gene matches: 3. CDR3 length equals 13 residues. Germline V CDR1 and CDR2: MDHEN, SYDVKM. This CDR3 is CASGRGTYNEQFF. CDR3 DNA: TGTGCCAGCGGGCGGGGGACCTACAATGAGCAGTTCTTC.

V gene TRBV10-2 combines with J gene TRBJ2-7; 8 bases match TRBD2. The CDR3 covers 13 residues. Germline V lookup: CDR1 WSHSY, CDR2 SAAADI. With V trimmed by 7 bases and J by 2 bases, 4 bases remained unmatched. For the CDR3, the DNA is TGCGCCAGCACTTTTAGCGGGACCTACGAGCAGTACTTC. As protein: CASTFSGTYEQYF.

In this sample, this clone turned up a few times. The gene calls are TRBV28 and TRBJ1-5; D gene ambiguous. Trimming cost V 5 bases and J 0 bases, with 11 bases left between them. The germline V gene has CDR1 MDHEN and CDR2 SYDVKM. CDR3 length: 15 amino acids. CDR3 coding DNA: TGTGCCAGCAGTCGCCCTAGATATAGCAATCAGCCCCAGCATTTT. This gives the protein CASSRPRYSNQPQHF.

The chain has TRBV28 and TRBJ1-1; 8 positions agree with TRBD1. J was trimmed by 3 bases and V by 4 bases; bases with no gene match: 10. The CDR3 contains 16 residues. CDR1 is MDHEN and CDR2 is SYDVKM in the germline V gene. The CDR3 DNA reads TGTGCCAGCAGTTACTCAGGGGGCGCCCGGTACACTGAAGCTTTCTTT. Protein product: CASSYSGGARYTEAFF.

The CDR3 DNA is TGTGCCAGCAGCTTGAATCTCGAGGTTTTCTTT. Translating it yields CASSLNLEVFF. The chain is built from TRBV7-2 and TRBJ1-1; no definite D call. The CDR3 is made up of 11 amino acids. Per the germline V gene, CDR1 is SGHTA and CDR2 is FQGNSA. V was trimmed by 3 bases and J by 13 bases, leaving 12 bases between them.

The rearrangement links TRBV28 to TRBJ2-1; possibly TRBD2 for D (6 bases). With 3 bases removed from V and 0 bases from J, the gap between germline ends came to 9 bases. There are 15 residues in the CDR3. Per the germline V gene, CDR1 is MDHEN and CDR2 is SYDVKM. Written as DNA, the CDR3 is TGTGCCAGCAGTTTTAACGGGGGCTCCTACAATGAGCAGTTCTTC. It encodes CASSFNGGSYNEQFF. Supplemented by reference TRBV28 and TRBJ2-1, the full variable domain reads DVKVTQSSRYLVKRTGEKVFLECVQDMDHENMFWYRQDPGLGLRLIYFSYDVKMKEKGDIPEGYSVSREKKERFSLILESASTNQTSMYLCASSFNGGSYNEQFFGPGTRLTVL.

J is TRBJ2-1 and V is TRBV28, with 10 bases matching TRBD2. The trim removed 7 bases at V and 7 bases at J, leaving 7 bases unmatched. The CDR3 covers 14 residues. Germline CDR1 reads MDHEN; CDR2 reads SYDVKM. CDR3 sequence: CASTPGLASNEQFF. CDR3 sequence (DNA): TGTGCCAGCACCCCGGGACTAGCGTCGAATGAGCAGTTCTTC.

The chain joins TRBV20-1 to TRBJ1-2; D possibly corresponds to TRBD1 (6 bases). Germline CDR1 and CDR2: DFQATT and SNEGSKA (reference sequence). The CDR3 covers 15 residues. V dropped 3 bases and J dropped 8 bases, with 22 bases sitting between them. In DNA, the CDR3 is TGCAGTGCTAGTGATACACACAGGGAAACGGAAGGCTACACCTTC. It yields the protein CSASDTHRETEGYTF.

The CDR3 coding sequence is TGTGCCACCAGCAGAGATTTCGGGGGGAACGAGCAGTACTTC. Encoded protein: CATSRDFGGNEQYF. The V gene is TRBV15, the J gene TRBJ2-7, with 7 bases aligning to TRBD2. The CDR3 sequence is 14 residues long. Trimming removed 0 bases from V and 5 bases from J; junction bases left unmatched: 4. Looked up from germline, CDR1 is LNHNV and CDR2 is YYDKDF (reference sequence).

J is TRBJ1-2 and V is TRBV7-9, with D unresolved. Germline V gives CDR1 SEHNR, CDR2 FQNEAQ (reference sequence). CDR3 length: 13 amino acids. Trimming stripped 1 base from V and 4 bases from J, with 7 bases between. The CDR3 here is CASSLGAGYGYTF. The CDR3 region has the DNA TGTGCCAGCAGCTTAGGGGCGGGCTATGGCTACACCTTC. The entire variable domain, with the rest obtained from reference TRBV7-9 and TRBJ1-2, is as follows: DTGVSQNPRHKITKRGQNVTFRCDPISEHNRLYWYRQTLGQGPEFLTYFQNEAQLEKSRLLSDRFSAERPKGSFSTLEIQRTEQGDSAMYLCASSLGAGYGYTFGSGTRLTVV.

The chain is built from TRBV27 and TRBJ1-1; TRBD1 matches 8 bases. This CDR3 has 15 residues. Per the germline V gene, CDR1 is MNHEY and CDR2 is SMNVEV (reference sequence). V trimming: 5 bases; J trimming: 5 bases; junction bases outside the gene matches: 10. CDR3 loop: CASSPGQGGGTEAFF. The CDR3 DNA reads TGTGCCAGCAGTCCAGGACAGGGAGGTGGAACTGAAGCTTTCTTT.

The chain couples TRBV30 to TRBJ2-3; 15 bases are shared with TRBD2. The V segment lost 3 bases and the J segment 4 bases; nucleotides outside the gene matches: 5. The CDR3 has 16 residues. The V gene's germline CDR1 is GTSNPN and CDR2 SVGIG (reference sequence). The CDR3 region is CAWRAGLAGGADTQYF. CDR3 nucleotide sequence: TGTGCCTGGAGGGCCGGACTAGCGGGAGGGGCAGATACGCAGTATTTT.

This chain connects TRBV3-1 (or the pseudogene TRBV3-2) to TRBJ1-1, with TRBD1 identical over 8 bases. CDR1 and CDR2 from the germline V gene are LGHDT and YNNKEL (reference sequence). Unmatched junction bases numbered 10, after V lost 1 base and J lost 6 bases. The CDR3 length is 16 residues. DNA for the CDR3: TGTGCCAGCAGCCAAGCCCCAGGGGGCGCTTCGGCTGAAGCTTTCTTT. The encoded protein is CASSQAPGGASAEAFF.

CDR3: CASSPLRENTEAFF. In nucleotides, the CDR3 is TGTGCCAGCTCGCCCCTGAGGGAGAACACTGAAGCTTTCTTT. The genes are TRBV18 and TRBJ1-1; D is ambiguous. Germline V lookup: CDR1 KGHSH, CDR2 LQKENI. Trimming left V 6 bases short and J 1 base short, with 12 bases between. The CDR3 covers 14 residues. The complete variable domain, with remaining parts taken from reference TRBV18 and TRBJ1-1, reads NAGVMQNPRHLVRRRGQEARLRCSPMKGHSHVYWYRQLPEEGLKFMVYLQKENIIDESGMPKERFSAEFPKEGPSILRIQQVVRGDSAAYFCASSPLRENTEAFFGQGTRLTVV.

This chain joins TRBV5-5 and TRBJ1-3; a possible D gene is TRBD1 (6 bases). V was shortened by 4 bases and J by 4 bases, with 12 bases between the two germline ends. CDR1 and CDR2 (germline): SGHKS, YYEKEE (reference sequence). The CDR3 covers 14 residues. The CDR3 spells CASSLDRLGNTIYF. CDR3 coding DNA: TGTGCCAGCAGCCTCGACAGGCTGGGAAACACCATATATTTT.

V usage is TRBV6-5 and J usage is TRBJ1-2, with D possibly TRBD1 on 6 matching bases. Trimming took off 0 bases at V and 8 bases at J, with 13 bases between the two ends. This CDR3 is 14 amino acids long. In germline, CDR1 is MNHEY, CDR2 SVGAGI. The CDR3 DNA is TGTGCCAGCAGTTACTCTCGCAGGGGCGAAGGCTACACCTTC. Its protein product is CASSYSRRGEGYTF.

CDR3 nucleotide sequence: TGTGCCAGCAGCTCCCAAGGTGGGGAGGACGAGCAGTACTTC. Its protein is CASSSQGGEDEQYF. The genes are TRBV7-6 and TRBJ2-7; perhaps TRBD2 as D (6 bases). V lost 4 bases and J 5 bases, leaving 15 bases between the germline ends. There are 14 residues in the CDR3. Germline V gene lookup returns CDR1 SGHVS and CDR2 FNYEAQ.

The chain links TRBV5-4 to TRBJ2-1; D is uncertain. This CDR3 contains 12 residues. CDR1 is SGHNT, CDR2 YYREEE, per germline (reference sequence). Trimming shortened V by 6 bases and J by 14 bases, and 18 bases separated the two germline ends. The CDR3 sequence: CASTPVPPGEFF. The CDR3 region has the DNA TGTGCCAGCACCCCGGTTCCCCCGGGTGAGTTCTTC. Filled out from reference TRBV5-4 and TRBJ2-1, the complete variable domain reads ETGVTQSPTHLIKTRGQQVTLRCSSQSGHNTVSWYQQALGQGPQFIFQYYREEENGRGNFPPRFSGLQFPNYSSELNVNALELDDSALYLCASTPVPPGEFFGPGTRLTVL.

V usage is TRBV2 and J usage is TRBJ2-1; 12 nucleotides line up with TRBD2. Trimming took 6 bases from V and 9 from J; bases not matched to a gene: 12. The germline V gene has CDR1 SNHLY and CDR2 FYNNEI. CDR3 size: 16 residues. The CDR3 loop reads CASRELLAGGHFEQFF. The CDR3, as DNA: TGTGCCAGCAGAGAACTCCTAGCGGGGGGGCATTTTGAGCAGTTCTTC. The full variable domain, its missing parts supplied by reference TRBV2 and TRBJ2-1, is EPEVTQTPSHQVTQMGQEVILRCVPISNHLYFYWYRQILGQKVEFLVSFYNNEISEKSEIFDDQFSVERPDGSNFTLKIRSTKLEDSAMYFCASRELLAGGHFEQFFGPGTRLTVL.

This chain connects TRBV9 to TRBJ2-1; D is unresolved. CDR3 length: 14 amino acids. V lost 3 bases and J lost 1, with 8 bases in between. Germline CDR1 is SGDLS and CDR2 is YYNGEE. This chain's CDR3 is CASSGLRSYNEQFF. As DNA, the CDR3 is TGTGCCAGCAGCGGCCTAAGATCCTACAATGAGCAGTTCTTC.

This clone was counted once. The chain is built from TRBV7-2 and TRBJ1-3; no definite D call. The CDR3 contains 14 residues. The V end lost 5 bases, the J end lost 0 bases, and 8 bases lay between the germline ends. In germline, CDR1 is SGHTA, CDR2 FQGNSA. CDR3 region: CASSIDFSGNTIYF. The CDR3 bases are TGTGCCAGCAGCATAGACTTCTCTGGAAACACCATATATTTT. Together with reference TRBV7-2 and TRBJ1-3, the CDR3 gives the full variable domain: GAGVSQSPSNKVTEKGKDVELRCDPISGHTALYWYRQSLGQGLEFLIYFQGNSAPDKSGLPSDRFSAERTGGSVSTLTIQRTQQEDSAVYLCASSIDFSGNTIYFGEGSWLTVV.

This chain joins TRBV28 and TRBJ1-5, with D tentatively TRBD1 (6 bases). Per germline, CDR1 MDHEN and CDR2 SYDVKM. The CDR3 is 15 amino acids. V was trimmed by 3 bases and J by 6 bases, leaving 15 bases between them. CDR3 DNA: TGTGCCAGCAGTTTGCCCCCGGACAGATCTCAGCCCCAGCATTTT. This sequence encodes CASSLPPDRSQPQHF.